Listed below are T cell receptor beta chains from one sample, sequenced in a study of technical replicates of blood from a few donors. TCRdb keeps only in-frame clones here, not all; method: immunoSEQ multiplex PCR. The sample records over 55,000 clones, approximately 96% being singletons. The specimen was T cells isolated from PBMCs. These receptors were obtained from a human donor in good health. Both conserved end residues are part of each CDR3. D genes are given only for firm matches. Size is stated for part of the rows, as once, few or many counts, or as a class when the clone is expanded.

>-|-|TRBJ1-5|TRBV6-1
CASSEWSGRARQPQHF
TGTGCCAGCAGTGAATGGTCAGGGAGGGCTCGTCAGCCCCAGCATTTT
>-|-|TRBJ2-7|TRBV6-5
CASSYSVSAYEQYF
TGTGCCAGCAGTTACTCTGTTTCGGCCTACGAGCAGTACTTC
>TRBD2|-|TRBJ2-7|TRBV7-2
CASSLAGLAGTYEQYF
TGTGCCAGCAGCTTAGCGGGACTAGCGGGAACCTACGAGCAGTACTTC
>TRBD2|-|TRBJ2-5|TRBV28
CASMSGGDETQYF
TGTGCCAGCATGTCGGGGGGGGACGAGACCCAGTACTTC
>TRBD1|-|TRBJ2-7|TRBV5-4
CASSKATRDRVSYEQYF
TGTGCCAGCAGTAAGGCTACCCGGGACAGGGTGTCCTACGAGCAGTACTTC
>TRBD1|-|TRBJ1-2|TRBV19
CASTDFGQGYGYTF
TGTGCCAGTACCGACTTCGGACAGGGCTATGGCTACACCTTC
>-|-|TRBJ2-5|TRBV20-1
CSASSRETQYF
TGCAGTGCTAGCTCCCGGGAGACCCAGTACTTC
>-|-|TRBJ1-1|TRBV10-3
CAISESNRRDINLSNTEAFF
TGTGCCATCAGTGAGTCAAATAGAAGGGACATCAATCTGTCGAACACTGAAGCTTTCTTT
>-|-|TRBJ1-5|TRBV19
CASIGPRQNLNQPQHF
TGTGCCAGTATCGGCCCCAGACAGAACCTCAATCAGCCCCAGCATTTT
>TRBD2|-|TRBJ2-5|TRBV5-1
CASSLAGTSGQETQYF
TGCGCCAGCAGCTTGGCCGGGACTAGCGGACAAGAGACCCAGTACTTC
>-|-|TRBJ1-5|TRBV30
CAWSYSSNQPQHF
TGTGCCTGGAGTTACAGTAGCAATCAGCCCCAGCATTTT
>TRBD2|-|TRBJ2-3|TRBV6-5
CASSYSSGEFTDTQYF
TGTGCCAGCAGTTACTCTAGCGGGGAATTCACAGATACGCAGTATTTT
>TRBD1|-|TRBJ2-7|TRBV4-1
CASSQGSFRQGSYEQYF
TGCGCCAGCAGCCAAGGGTCGTTTAGACAGGGATCCTACGAGCAGTACTTC
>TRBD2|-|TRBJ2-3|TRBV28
CASALFKSGSTDTQYF
TGTGCCAGCGCCCTTTTTAAGAGCGGGAGTACAGATACGCAGTATTTT
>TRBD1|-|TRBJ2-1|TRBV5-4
CASSPTGYTYNEQFF
TGTGCCAGCAGCCCGACAGGGTATACCTACAATGAGCAGTTCTTC
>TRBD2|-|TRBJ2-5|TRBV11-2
CASSLILAGARETQYF
TGTGCCAGCAGCTTAATCTTAGCGGGAGCCCGCGAGACCCAGTACTTC
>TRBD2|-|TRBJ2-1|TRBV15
CATSRANGGRSNEQFF
TGTGCCACCAGCAGAGCCAATGGCGGGAGGTCCAATGAGCAGTTCTTC
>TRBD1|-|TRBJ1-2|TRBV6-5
CASSYPDRGLEGYTF
TGTGCCAGCAGTTACCCTGACAGGGGATTAGAAGGCTACACCTTC
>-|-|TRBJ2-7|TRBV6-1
CATLGTYEQYF
TGTGCCACCCTAGGGACTTACGAGCAGTACTTC
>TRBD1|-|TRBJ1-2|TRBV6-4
CASSDSTEGASYGYTF
TGTGCCAGCAGTGACTCGACGGAGGGGGCGTCGTATGGCTACACCTTC
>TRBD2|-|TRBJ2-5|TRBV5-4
CASSFSGGTQETQYF
TGTGCCAGCAGCTTTAGCGGGGGGACCCAAGAGACCCAGTACTTC
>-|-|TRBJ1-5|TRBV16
CASSHELTGIWQPQHF
TGTGCCAGCAGCCACGAATTAACAGGGATATGGCAGCCCCAGCATTTT
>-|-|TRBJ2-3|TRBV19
CASEAGPYSTDTQYF
TGTGCCAGTGAGGCGGGGCCGTATAGCACAGATACGCAGTATTTT
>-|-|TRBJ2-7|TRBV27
CASSLLGAYEQYF
TGTGCCAGCAGTTTATTAGGAGCTTACGAGCAGTACTTC
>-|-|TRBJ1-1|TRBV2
CASRAAETTEAFF
TGTGCCAGCAGGGCGGCGGAAACCACTGAAGCTTTCTTT
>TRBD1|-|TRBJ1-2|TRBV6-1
CASRGFRGLDYGYTF
TGTGCCAGCAGGGGGTTCAGGGGGTTGGACTATGGCTACACCTTC
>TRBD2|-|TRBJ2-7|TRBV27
CASSRTSGFYEQYF
TGTGCCAGCAGCCGGACTAGCGGCTTCTACGAGCAGTACTTC
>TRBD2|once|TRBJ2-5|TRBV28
CASSPPSLAGVQETQYF
TGTGCCAGCAGCCCACCCTCACTAGCGGGAGTTCAAGAGACCCAGTACTTC
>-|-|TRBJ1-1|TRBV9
CASSVGRGSEAFF
TGTGCCAGCAGCGTAGGTAGGGGGAGCGAAGCTTTCTTT
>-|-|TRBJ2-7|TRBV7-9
CASSLAGDLHEQYF
TGTGCCAGCAGCTTAGCGGGAGACCTCCACGAGCAGTACTTC
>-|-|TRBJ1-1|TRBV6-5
CASSATGTEAFF
TGTGCCAGCAGCGCAACAGGGACTGAAGCTTTCTTT
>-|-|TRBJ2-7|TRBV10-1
CASSDRRGGVSYEQYF
TGCGCCAGCAGTGATAGGAGGGGAGGTGTTTCCTACGAGCAGTACTTC
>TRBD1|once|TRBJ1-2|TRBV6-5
CASSYSDRVYGYTF
TGTGCCAGCAGTTACTCAGACAGGGTCTATGGCTACACCTTC
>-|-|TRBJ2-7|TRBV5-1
CASSLGVLARSSYEQYF
TGCGCCAGCAGCTTGGGGGTACTAGCCCGAAGCTCCTACGAGCAGTACTTC
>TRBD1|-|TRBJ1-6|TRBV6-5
CASSDGTEYSPLHF
TGTGCCAGCAGTGACGGGACAGAATATTCACCCCTCCACTTT
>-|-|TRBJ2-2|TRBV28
CASSFVARGTGELFF
TGTGCCAGCAGTTTTGTTGCAAGGGGGACCGGGGAGCTGTTTTTT
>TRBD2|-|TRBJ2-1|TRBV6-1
CASSAQLAGVNEQFF
TGTGCCAGCAGTGCCCAGCTAGCGGGAGTCAATGAGCAGTTCTTC
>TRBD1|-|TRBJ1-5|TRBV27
CASSSTGVKYGNQPQHF
TGTGCCAGCAGTTCTACAGGGGTGAAATATGGCAATCAGCCCCAGCATTTT
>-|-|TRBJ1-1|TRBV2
CARLRDGNTEAFF
TGTGCCAGACTACGTGACGGTAACACTGAAGCTTTCTTT
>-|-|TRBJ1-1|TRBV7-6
CASSHRLDSLSEAFF
TGTGCCAGCAGCCATCGCCTGGACAGCCTCAGTGAAGCTTTCTTT
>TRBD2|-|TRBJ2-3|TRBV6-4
CASSDFYPSGRIDTQYF
TGTGCCAGCAGTGACTTTTACCCTAGCGGGAGGATAGATACGCAGTATTTT
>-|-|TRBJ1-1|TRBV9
CASSPRSVNTEAFF
TGTGCCAGCAGCCCCCGCAGCGTGAACACTGAAGCTTTCTTT
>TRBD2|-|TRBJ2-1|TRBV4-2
CASSQIAGGYNEQFF
TGTGCCAGCAGCCAGATAGCGGGGGGTTACAATGAGCAGTTCTTC
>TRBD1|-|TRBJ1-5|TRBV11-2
CASCSGQGTQPQHF
TGTGCCAGCTGCTCCGGACAGGGGACCCAGCCCCAGCATTTT
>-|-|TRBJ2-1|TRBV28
CASRRDTSYNEQFF
TGTGCCAGCAGACGGGACACCAGCTACAATGAGCAGTTCTTC
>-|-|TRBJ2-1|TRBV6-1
CASSPQRELMYEQFF
TGTGCCAGCAGCCCACAACGGGAGCTTATGTATGAGCAGTTCTTC
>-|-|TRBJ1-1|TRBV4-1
CASSQDTGDTEAFF
TGCGCCAGCAGCCAGGACACAGGTGACACTGAAGCTTTCTTT
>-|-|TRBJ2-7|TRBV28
CASSLSSLVDEQYF
TGTGCCAGCAGTTTGAGTAGTCTCGTGGACGAGCAGTACTTC
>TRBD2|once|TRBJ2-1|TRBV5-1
CASKRETYNEQFF
TGCGCCAGTAAGCGGGAGACCTACAATGAGCAGTTCTTC